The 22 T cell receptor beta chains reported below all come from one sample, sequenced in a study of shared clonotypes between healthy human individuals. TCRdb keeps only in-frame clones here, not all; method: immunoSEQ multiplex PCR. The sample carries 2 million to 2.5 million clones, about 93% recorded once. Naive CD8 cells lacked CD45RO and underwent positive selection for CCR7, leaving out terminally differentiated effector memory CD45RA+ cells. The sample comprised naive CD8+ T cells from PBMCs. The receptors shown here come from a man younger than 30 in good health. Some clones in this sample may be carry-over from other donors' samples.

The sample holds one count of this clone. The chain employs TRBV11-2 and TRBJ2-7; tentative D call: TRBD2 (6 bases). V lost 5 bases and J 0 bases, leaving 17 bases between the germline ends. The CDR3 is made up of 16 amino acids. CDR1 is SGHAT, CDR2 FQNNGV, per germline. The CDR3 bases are TGTGCCAGCAGCCCCGCGGGGATTGTCGTCTCCTACGAGCAGTACTTC. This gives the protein CASSPAGIVVSYEQYF.

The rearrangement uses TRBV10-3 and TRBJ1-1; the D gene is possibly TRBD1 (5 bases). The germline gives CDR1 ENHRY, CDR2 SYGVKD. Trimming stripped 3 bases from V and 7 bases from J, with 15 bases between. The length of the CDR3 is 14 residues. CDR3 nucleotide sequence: TGTGCCATCAGTGATAGTAGGGGTAAGCTTGAAGCTTTCTTT. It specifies CAISDSRGKLEAFF.

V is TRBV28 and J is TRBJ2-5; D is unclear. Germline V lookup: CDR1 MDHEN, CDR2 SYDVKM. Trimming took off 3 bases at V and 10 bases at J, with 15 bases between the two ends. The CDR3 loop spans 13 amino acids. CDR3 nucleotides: TGTGCCAGCAGTTTGGTCGGGCTGATCGGCCAGTACTTC. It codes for CASSLVGLIGQYF.

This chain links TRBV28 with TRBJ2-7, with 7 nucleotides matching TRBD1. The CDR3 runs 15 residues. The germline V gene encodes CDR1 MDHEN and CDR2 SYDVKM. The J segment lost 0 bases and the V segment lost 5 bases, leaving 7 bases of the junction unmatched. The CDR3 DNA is TGTGCCAGCAGTCCTAGACAGGGATACTCCTACGAGCAGTACTTC. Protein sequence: CASSPRQGYSYEQYF.

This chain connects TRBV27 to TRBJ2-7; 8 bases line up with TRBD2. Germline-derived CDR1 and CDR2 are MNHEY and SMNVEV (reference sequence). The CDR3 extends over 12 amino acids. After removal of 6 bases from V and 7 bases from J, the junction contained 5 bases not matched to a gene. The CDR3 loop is CASSGGAGEQYF. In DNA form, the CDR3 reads TGTGCCAGCAGCGGGGGGGCGGGTGAGCAGTACTTC.

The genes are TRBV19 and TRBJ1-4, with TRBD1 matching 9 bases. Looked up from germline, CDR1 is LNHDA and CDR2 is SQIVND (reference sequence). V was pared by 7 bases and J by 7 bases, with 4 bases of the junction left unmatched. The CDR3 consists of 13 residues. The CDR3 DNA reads TGTGCCAGTACCGGGACAGGGCCTGAAAAACTGTTTTTT. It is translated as CASTGTGPEKLFF.

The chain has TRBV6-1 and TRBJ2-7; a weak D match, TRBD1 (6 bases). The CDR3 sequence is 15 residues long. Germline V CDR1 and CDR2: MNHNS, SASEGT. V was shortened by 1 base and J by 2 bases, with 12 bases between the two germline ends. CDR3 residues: CASSEDRRGPYEQYF. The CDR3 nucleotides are TGTGCCAGCAGTGAAGATCGCAGGGGCCCCTACGAGCAGTACTTC.

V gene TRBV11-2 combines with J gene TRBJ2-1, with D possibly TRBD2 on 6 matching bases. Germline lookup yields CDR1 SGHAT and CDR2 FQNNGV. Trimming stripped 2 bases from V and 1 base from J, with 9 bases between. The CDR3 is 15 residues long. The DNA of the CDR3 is TGTGCCAGCAGCTTACTAGCGAGGTCCTACAATGAGCAGTTCTTC. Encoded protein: CASSLLARSYNEQFF.

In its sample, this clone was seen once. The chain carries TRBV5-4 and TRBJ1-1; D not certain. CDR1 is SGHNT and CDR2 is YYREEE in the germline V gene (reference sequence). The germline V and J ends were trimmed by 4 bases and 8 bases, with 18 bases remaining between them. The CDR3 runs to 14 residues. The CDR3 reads CASSTATVSKEAFF. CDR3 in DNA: TGTGCCAGCAGCACTGCGACGGTATCTAAGGAAGCTTTCTTT.

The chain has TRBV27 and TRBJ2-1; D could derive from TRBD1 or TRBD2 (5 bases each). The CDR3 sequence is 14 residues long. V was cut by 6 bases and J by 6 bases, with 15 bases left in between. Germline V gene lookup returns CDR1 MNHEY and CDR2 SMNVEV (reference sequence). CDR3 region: CASRMGTGINEQFF. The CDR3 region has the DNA TGTGCCAGCAGGATGGGGACCGGGATCAATGAGCAGTTCTTC.

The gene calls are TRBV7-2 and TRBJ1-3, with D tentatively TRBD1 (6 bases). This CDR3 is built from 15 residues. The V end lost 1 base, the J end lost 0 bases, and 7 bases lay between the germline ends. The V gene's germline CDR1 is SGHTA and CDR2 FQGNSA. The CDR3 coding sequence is TGTGCCAGCAGCTTAGGGGACATCTCTGGAAACACCATATATTTT. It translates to CASSLGDISGNTIYF.

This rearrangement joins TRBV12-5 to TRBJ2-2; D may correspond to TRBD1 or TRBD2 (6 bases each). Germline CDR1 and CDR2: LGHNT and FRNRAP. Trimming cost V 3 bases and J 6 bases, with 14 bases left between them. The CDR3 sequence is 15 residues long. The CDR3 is CASGLLGGGAGELFF. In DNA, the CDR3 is TGTGCTAGTGGTTTACTAGGAGGGGGTGCCGGGGAGCTGTTTTTT.

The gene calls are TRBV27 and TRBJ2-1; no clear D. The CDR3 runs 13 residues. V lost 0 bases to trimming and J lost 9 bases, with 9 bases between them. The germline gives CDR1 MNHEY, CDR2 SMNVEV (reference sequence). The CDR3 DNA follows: TGTGCCAGCAGTTTATCGGCTTTAGGTGAGCAGTTCTTC. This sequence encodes CASSLSALGEQFF.

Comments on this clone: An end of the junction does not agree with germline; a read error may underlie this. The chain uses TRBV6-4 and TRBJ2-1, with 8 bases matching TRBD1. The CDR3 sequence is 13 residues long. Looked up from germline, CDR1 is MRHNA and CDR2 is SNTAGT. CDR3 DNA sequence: TGTGCCAGCAGTGACCAAGGACAGGGAGAGCGGTTCTTC. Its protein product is CASSDQGQGERFF.

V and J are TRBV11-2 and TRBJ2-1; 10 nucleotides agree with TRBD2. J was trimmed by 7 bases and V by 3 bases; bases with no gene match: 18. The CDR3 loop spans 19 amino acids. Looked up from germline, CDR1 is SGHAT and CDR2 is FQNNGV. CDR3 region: CASSFSLAGAGGPGNEQFF. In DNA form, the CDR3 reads TGTGCCAGCAGCTTCAGTTTAGCCGGAGCGGGAGGGCCGGGGAATGAGCAGTTCTTC.

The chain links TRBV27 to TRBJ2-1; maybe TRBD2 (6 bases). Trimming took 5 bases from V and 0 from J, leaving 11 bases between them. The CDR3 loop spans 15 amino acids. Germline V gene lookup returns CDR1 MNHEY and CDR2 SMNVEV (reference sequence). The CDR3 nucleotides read TGTGCCAGCAGTAGAGGGACTGACTCCTACAATGAGCAGTTCTTC. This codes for CASSRGTDSYNEQFF.

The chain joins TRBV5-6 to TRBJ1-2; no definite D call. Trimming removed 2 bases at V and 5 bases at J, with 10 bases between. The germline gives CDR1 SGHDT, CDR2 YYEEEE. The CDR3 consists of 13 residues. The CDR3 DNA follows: TGTGCCAGCAGCTTCTGGGGAGGGTATGGCTACACCTTC. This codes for CASSFWGGYGYTF.

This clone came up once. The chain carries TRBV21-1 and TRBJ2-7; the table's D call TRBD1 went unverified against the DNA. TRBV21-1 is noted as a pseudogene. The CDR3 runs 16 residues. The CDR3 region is CASSKGVDSSSYEQYF. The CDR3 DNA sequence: TGTGCCAGCAGCAAAGGTGTAGACAGCAGCTCCTACGAGCAGTACTTC.

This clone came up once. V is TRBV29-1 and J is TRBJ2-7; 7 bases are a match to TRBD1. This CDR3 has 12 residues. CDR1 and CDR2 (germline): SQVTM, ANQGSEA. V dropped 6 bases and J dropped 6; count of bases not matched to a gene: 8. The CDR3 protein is CSVTETGTEQYF. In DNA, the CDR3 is TGCAGCGTCACAGAGACAGGGACCGAGCAGTACTTC.

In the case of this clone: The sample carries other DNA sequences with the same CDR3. The CDR3: CASSLTGLNEQYF. Written as DNA, the CDR3 is TGTGCCAGCAGCTTGACAGGGTTGAACGAGCAGTACTTC. The chain links TRBV28 to TRBJ2-7; 7 positions match TRBD1. The CDR3 runs to 13 residues. V was clipped by 6 bases and J by 5 bases; unmatched bases: 7. In germline, CDR1 is MDHEN, CDR2 SYDVKM.

The chain's CDR3 is CASSVRQGPYTEAFF. The DNA for the CDR3 is TGTGCCAGCAGCGTACGGCAGGGGCCGTACACTGAAGCTTTCTTT. The V gene is TRBV9, the J gene TRBJ1-1; tentatively, D is TRBD1 (6 bases). Trimming stripped 1 base from V and 3 bases from J, with 13 bases between. Germline V gives CDR1 SGDLS, CDR2 YYNGEE. The CDR3 runs to 15 residues.

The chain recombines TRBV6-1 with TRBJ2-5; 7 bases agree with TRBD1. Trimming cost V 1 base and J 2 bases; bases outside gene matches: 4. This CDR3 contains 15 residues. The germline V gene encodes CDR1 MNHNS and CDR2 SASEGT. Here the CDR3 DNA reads TGTGCCAGCAGTGAAGAGGACAGGAATCAAGAGACCCAGTACTTC. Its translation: CASSEEDRNQETQYF.